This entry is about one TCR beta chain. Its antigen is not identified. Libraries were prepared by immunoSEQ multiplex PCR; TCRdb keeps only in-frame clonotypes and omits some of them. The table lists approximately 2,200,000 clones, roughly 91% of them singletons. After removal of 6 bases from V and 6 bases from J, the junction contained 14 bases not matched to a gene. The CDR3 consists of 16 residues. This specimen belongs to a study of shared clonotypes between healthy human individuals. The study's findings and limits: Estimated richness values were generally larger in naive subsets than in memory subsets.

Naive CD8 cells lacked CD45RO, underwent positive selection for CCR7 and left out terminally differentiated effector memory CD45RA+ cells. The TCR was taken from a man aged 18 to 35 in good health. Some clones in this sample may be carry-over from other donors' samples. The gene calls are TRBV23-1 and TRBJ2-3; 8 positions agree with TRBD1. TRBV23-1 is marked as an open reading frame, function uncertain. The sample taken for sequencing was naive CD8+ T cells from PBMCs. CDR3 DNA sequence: TGCGCCAGCAGCAAAAACCCAGGGGGCACCCCGGATACGCAGTATTTT. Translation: CASSKNPGGTPDTQYF.